This T cell receptor (beta chain) was sequenced for a study of T cells in Graves' hyperthyroidism and ophthalmopathy. Background on the study: Peripheral blood collection took place at initial diagnosis, before any treatment. Study observations and caveats: Blood samples included most of the expanded thyroid clonotypes exceeding 0.001. By a 13 V-J model, ophthalmopathy was set apart from stable hyperthyroidism.

To note about this clonotype: What it binds is unknown.

Amplification of TCR beta CDR3 regions used RNA as the template. Initially, a first-round RT-PCR of the TCR CDR3 employed the HTBI primer set. MiXCR, applied by TCRdb to the multiplex PCR reads, yields one record per CDR3 protein. The sample lists about 840,000 distinct CDR3 sequences, 38% seen once, with around 9.3% in the top ten. Participants, patients aged 18 to 65, had newly diagnosed hyperthyroidism with a duration under 2 months. Material: blood. This TCR derives from a man between 18 and 35 years old with Graves' hyperthyroidism.

CDR3 in amino acids: CASSLGWLGHSGNTIYF. The DNA of the CDR3 is TGTGCCAGCAGCTTAGGGTGGTTAGGGCACTCTGGAAACACCATATATTTT. The chain recombines TRBV7-8 with TRBJ1-3, with D unclear. Germline CDR1 and CDR2: SGHVS and FQNEAQ. V lost 1 base to trimming and J lost 0 bases, with 13 bases between them. The CDR3 is 17 residues long.